These 13 T cell receptor beta chains came from one sample sequenced in a study of response to subunit inactivated influenza vaccine. Using its own MiXCR run on the RT-PCR reads, TCRdb lists one record per CDR3 protein. Counted here are approximately 520,000 distinct CDR3 sequences, about 15% occurring once; the ten biggest clones make up 2.5% to 3.5%. Sequences were derived from CD4+ T cells sorted from PBMCs, sampled around 25 months after vaccination. These receptors originate from a man between 50 and 69 years old who received an inactivated influenza vaccine.

The chain combines TRBV11-2 with TRBJ2-7; D is tentatively TRBD1 or TRBD2 (5 bases each). The V gene lost 5 bases and the J gene lost 5 bases, with 16 bases spanning the gap. Germline loops: CDR1 SGHAT, CDR2 FQNNGV. The CDR3 is 14 amino acids. The CDR3 is CASSETGRRDEQYF. The CDR3, as DNA: TGTGCCAGCAGCGAAACGGGACGGCGCGACGAGCAGTACTTC.

This clonotype has only a few counts. The rearrangement links TRBV20-1 to TRBJ2-3; perhaps D is TRBD1 or TRBD2 (5 bases each). The V gene's germline CDR1 is DFQATT and CDR2 SNEGSKA (reference sequence). Deletions cut 6 bases from V and 2 bases from J, with 21 bases between. This CDR3 has 16 residues. The chain's CDR3 is CSAGEGRGAFTDTQYF. CDR3 coding DNA: TGCAGTGCCGGCGAGGGGCGCGGAGCGTTCACAGATACGCAGTATTTT.

This sequence joins TRBV11-2 and TRBJ2-7; D uncertain. The CDR3 is made up of 14 amino acids. Germline V gene lookup returns CDR1 SGHAT and CDR2 FQNNGV. The V end lost 5 bases, the J end lost 3 bases, and 14 bases lay between the germline ends. The CDR3 here is CASSPQSDDYEQYF. The DNA of the CDR3 is TGTGCCAGCAGCCCCCAATCGGACGACTACGAGCAGTACTTC.

Only a few counts were recorded for this clonotype. This chain links TRBV4-3 with TRBJ1-1; 8 nucleotides line up with TRBD1. This CDR3 has 16 residues. In germline, CDR1 is LGHNA, CDR2 YSLEER. The ends lost 3 bases at V and 2 bases at J; junction bases unmatched: 8. The CDR3 spells CASSHGQGNLNTEAFF. The DNA of the CDR3 is TGCGCCAGCAGCCACGGACAGGGTAATCTTAACACTGAAGCTTTCTTT.

This clonotype was seen ten or more times. CDR3: CATSDPNQPQHF. For the CDR3, the DNA is TGTGCCACCAGCGACCCGAATCAGCCCCAGCATTTT. V usage is TRBV15 and J usage is TRBJ1-5; D unresolved. V was clipped by 5 bases and J by 4 bases, with 6 bases between them. CDR1 is LNHNV and CDR2 is YYDKDF in the germline V gene (reference sequence). The CDR3 has 12 amino acids.

J is TRBJ2-7 and V is TRBV5-5; TRBD1 is a possible D gene (6 bases). Trimming stripped 0 bases from V and 6 bases from J, with 16 bases between. Germline V gene sequence: CDR1 SGHKS, CDR2 YYEKEE (reference sequence). The CDR3 has 15 residues. In nucleotides, the CDR3 is TGTGCCAGCAGCTTGGAGGGGACAATGCCATTCGAGCAGTACTTC. As protein: CASSLEGTMPFEQYF.

The chain combines TRBV5-1 with TRBJ2-3, with 7 bases matching TRBD2. Per germline, CDR1 SGHRS and CDR2 YFSETQ. J was trimmed by 14 bases and V by 4 bases; bases with no gene match: 10. The CDR3 runs 12 residues. CDR3 loop: CASSEPGLQPYF. The CDR3 nucleotides read TGCGCCAGCAGCGAGCCGGGACTACAACCGTATTTT.

This clonotype occurred a few times. The chain has TRBV29-1 and TRBJ1-1; 7 bases fit TRBD1. The CDR3 sequence is 13 residues long. Germline V lookup: CDR1 SQVTM, CDR2 ANQGSEA. Germline trimming cut 3 bases from V and 4 bases from J; bases unmatched to any gene: 5. As DNA, the CDR3 is TGCAGCGTTGAGAAGCAGGGGGGCACTGAAGCTTTCTTT. It translates to CSVEKQGGTEAFF. Using reference TRBV29-1 and TRBJ1-1 for the parts outside the CDR3, the full variable domain is SAVISQKPSRDICQRGTSLTIQCQVDSQVTMMFWYRQQPGQSLTLIATANQGSEATYESGFVIDKFPISRPNLTFSTLTVSNMSPEDSSIYLCSVEKQGGTEAFFGQGTRLTVV.

This clonotype has a handful of counts. The chain couples TRBV11-2 to TRBJ2-1; D is unclear. CDR1 and CDR2 from the germline V gene are SGHAT and FQNNGV. This CDR3 is 16 amino acids long. V was trimmed by 1 base and J by 8 bases, leaving 18 bases between them. This chain's CDR3 is CASSLGSRASRDEQFF. As DNA, the CDR3 is TGTGCCAGCAGCTTAGGAAGTCGGGCAAGTCGGGATGAGCAGTTCTTC.

This clonotype has only a few counts. The chain has TRBV5-1 and TRBJ1-1; no clear D gene. Trimming removed 0 bases at V and 1 base at J, with 7 bases between. Germline loops: CDR1 SGHRS, CDR2 YFSETQ. The CDR3 covers 14 residues. The CDR3 spells CASSLATRNTEAFF. For the CDR3, the DNA is TGCGCCAGCAGCTTGGCCACTCGGAACACTGAAGCTTTCTTT.

The genes are TRBV20-1 and TRBJ1-2; D perhaps matches TRBD1 (6 bases). In germline, CDR1 is DFQATT, CDR2 SNEGSKA (reference sequence). Trimming removed 6 bases at V and 0 bases at J, with 17 bases between. The length of the CDR3 is 15 residues. CDR3 bases: TGCAGTGCCCGGACAGCCGCCCGAGCTAACTATGGCTACACCTTC. The encoded protein is CSARTAARANYGYTF.

CDR3 residues: CASSLRTPGGYTF. The CDR3 region has the DNA TGTGCCAGCAGTCTACGGACCCCCGGGGGCTACACCTTC. The chain joins TRBV28 to TRBJ1-2; D not certain. Trimming removed 5 bases at V and 8 bases at J, with 15 bases between. The CDR3 covers 13 residues. Germline V gene data show CDR1 as MDHEN and CDR2 as SYDVKM.

This clonotype was found a few times. The rearrangement links TRBV4-2 to TRBJ2-4, with a weak D call TRBD1 (6 bases). CDR3 length equals 15 residues. V lost 1 base, J lost 9 bases, and 16 bases lay in between. Germline CDR1 reads LGHNA; CDR2 reads YNFKEQ. The CDR3 DNA follows: TGTGCCAGCAGCCAAGGTTTACCGGGACAAAGCATTCAGTACTTC. It is translated as CASSQGLPGQSIQYF.